These T cell receptor beta chains were read from a single sample in a study of vaccination effects on CD4 cells after COVID-19. These receptors' targets are unknown. The table came from immunoSEQ multiplex PCR; TCRdb's copy has only in-frame clones and leaves some out. The sample contains around 62,000 clones, over 70% of which appear only once. The sample was CD4+ T cells from PBMCs cultured without peptide, taken after COVID-19 vaccination. The receptors here all came from a human donor who received a COVID-19 vaccine. The CDR3 runs from the conserved cysteine through the conserved F or W. The D gene is left open where the match is weak. Expanded clones are given a class, and other clones once, few, many or no size at all.

v_gene: TRBV5-8; abundance: .; j_gene: TRBJ1-4; d_gene: .; CDR3nt: TGTGCCAGCAGCCTGTGGGGCGGGACTAATGAAAAACTGTTTTTT; CDR3aa: CASSLWGGTNEKLFF
v_gene: TRBV6-4; abundance: .; j_gene: TRBJ2-5; d_gene: TRBD2; CDR3nt: TGTGCCAGCAGACCGGGACTAGCGGACCAAGAGACCCAGTACTTC; CDR3aa: CASRPGLADQETQYF
v_gene: TRBV2; abundance: once; j_gene: TRBJ1-2; d_gene: TRBD1; CDR3nt: TGTGCCAGCAGACCCGGCGACAGGGAGTTTCTGGGCTACACCTTC; CDR3aa: CASRPGDREFLGYTF
v_gene: TRBV6-1; abundance: .; j_gene: TRBJ1-2; d_gene: .; CDR3nt: TGTGCCAGCAGTGAACGTACATATGGCTACACCTTC; CDR3aa: CASSERTYGYTF
v_gene: TRBV2; abundance: .; j_gene: TRBJ2-5; d_gene: .; CDR3nt: TGTGCCAGCAGTCCCTTACTCGGACTGACAGAGACCCAGTACTTC; CDR3aa: CASSPLLGLTETQYF
v_gene: TRBV6-5; abundance: .; j_gene: TRBJ1-6; d_gene: .; CDR3nt: TGTGCCAGCAGTTTCGCGATCGGGACGAATAATTCACCCCTCCACTTT; CDR3aa: CASSFAIGTNNSPLHF
v_gene: TRBV19; abundance: .; j_gene: TRBJ1-6; d_gene: .; CDR3nt: TGTGCCAGTACTTCCATGGGGGCAGCGGTTAATTCACCCCTCCACTTT; CDR3aa: CASTSMGAAVNSPLHF
v_gene: TRBV5-1; abundance: .; j_gene: TRBJ1-1; d_gene: .; CDR3nt: TGCGCCAGCAGTTACAGGGAGAACACTGAAGCTTTCTTT; CDR3aa: CASSYRENTEAFF
v_gene: TRBV4-1; abundance: .; j_gene: TRBJ2-3; d_gene: TRBD2; CDR3nt: TGCGCCAGCAGCCGTCCTACTAGCGGGGGGGCGCGGGATACGCAGTATTTT; CDR3aa: CASSRPTSGGARDTQYF
v_gene: TRBV2; abundance: .; j_gene: TRBJ1-1; d_gene: TRBD1; CDR3nt: TGTGCCAGCATTGATAGGACAGGGGGCTTGAACACTGAAGCTTTCTTT; CDR3aa: CASIDRTGGLNTEAFF
v_gene: TRBV5-1; abundance: few; j_gene: TRBJ1-2; d_gene: .; CDR3nt: TGCGCCAGCAGCTTCACAGGAGGGCCTAACTATGGCTACACCTTC; CDR3aa: CASSFTGGPNYGYTF
v_gene: TRBV3-1/TRBV3-2; abundance: .; j_gene: TRBJ1-4; d_gene: TRBD1; CDR3nt: TGTGCCAGCAGCCAGAACAGGGGGCTTGGCGAAAAACTGTTTTTT; CDR3aa: CASSQNRGLGEKLFF
v_gene: TRBV5-1; abundance: .; j_gene: TRBJ1-4; d_gene: .; CDR3nt: TGCGCCAGCAGCCTCCGGACCGATGAGAATGAAAAACTGTTTTTT; CDR3aa: CASSLRTDENEKLFF
v_gene: TRBV12-3/TRBV12-4; abundance: few; j_gene: TRBJ2-1; d_gene: .; CDR3nt: TGTGCCAGCACGGGGCTCAATGAGCAGTTCTTC; CDR3aa: CASTGLNEQFF
v_gene: TRBV7-3; abundance: .; j_gene: TRBJ2-5; d_gene: .; CDR3nt: TGTGCCAGCAGCTTAACTGCGCTTGTGGAGACCCAGTACTTC; CDR3aa: CASSLTALVETQYF
v_gene: TRBV5-1; abundance: .; j_gene: TRBJ2-5; d_gene: .; CDR3nt: TGCGCCAGCAGCTTGGTGGGTGGCCAGGAGACCCAGTACTTC; CDR3aa: CASSLVGGQETQYF
v_gene: TRBV7-8; abundance: few; j_gene: TRBJ1-2; d_gene: .; CDR3nt: TGTGCCAGCAGCCGGGGACACAACTATGGCTACACCTTC; CDR3aa: CASSRGHNYGYTF